This T cell receptor beta chain was observed in a study of shared T cell receptors in the human thymus. Germline values: CDR1 MDHEN, CDR2 SYDVKM. J gave up 9 bases and V 1 base, and 10 bases lay outside the gene matches. The CDR3 covers 16 residues. Data came from immunoSEQ multiplex PCR; TCRdb stores just in-frame clones and leaves some out. This table holds 700,000 or so clones, over 75% found once. These same records also appear under a second study, on human thymus T cells. That report adds: Related reports documented highly overlapping thymic repertoires among unrelated individuals.

The sequence was obtained from a girl under three years old with a congenital heart defect. Specimen: thymocytes. The rearrangement links TRBV28 to TRBJ2-1; 9 bases match TRBD1. The DNA of the CDR3 is TGTGCCAGCAGTTTATCGTCGGGACAGGGAATTAGTGAGCAGTTCTTC. Translated: CASSLSSGQGISEQFF.